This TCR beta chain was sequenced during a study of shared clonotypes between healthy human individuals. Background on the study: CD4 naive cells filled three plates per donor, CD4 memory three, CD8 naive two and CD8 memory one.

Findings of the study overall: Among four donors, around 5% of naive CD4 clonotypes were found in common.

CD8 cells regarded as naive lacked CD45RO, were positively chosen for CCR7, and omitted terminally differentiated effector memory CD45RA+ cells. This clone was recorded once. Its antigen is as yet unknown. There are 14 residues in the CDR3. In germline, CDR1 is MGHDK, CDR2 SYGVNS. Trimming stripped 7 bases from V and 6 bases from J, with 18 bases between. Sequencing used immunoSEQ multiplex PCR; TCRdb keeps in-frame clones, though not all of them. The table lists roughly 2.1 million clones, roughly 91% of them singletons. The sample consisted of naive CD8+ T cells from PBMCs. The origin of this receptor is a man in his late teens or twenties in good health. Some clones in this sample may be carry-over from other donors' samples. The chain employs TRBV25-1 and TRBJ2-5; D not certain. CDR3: CASTPNSGRKTQYF. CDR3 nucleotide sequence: TGTGCCAGCACCCCGAACTCAGGTAGAAAGACCCAGTACTTC.